The 10 T cell receptor beta chains below were found in one sample sequenced in a study of CD8 T cells in Susac syndrome (dated by TCRdb to between 2017 and 2020). Library preparation used the immunoSEQ multiplex PCR assay. RNA was extracted using the RNeasy kit, and about 0.5 to 1 ug of the RNA was reverse transcribed with random hexamers. Starting from the raw public reads, TCRdb applied fastp trimming at Q25, assembled clones with MiXCR and retained in-frame beta chains. Each record represents a unique CDR3 protein, reported with the most common genes and DNA among its rows. For this sample there are fewer than 250,000 distinct CDR3 sequences; 90% to 95% appear just once. Together, the top ten hold less than 0.15% of the sample. Sequenced input: CD8+ T cells from PBMCs. The receptors shown here come from a human donor with multiple sclerosis.

V and J are TRBV27 and TRBJ2-2, with D tentatively TRBD1 or TRBD2 (5 bases each). V lost 5 bases and J 7 bases, leaving 5 bases between the germline ends. The CDR3 length is 11 residues. The V gene's germline CDR1 is MNHEY and CDR2 SMNVEV (reference sequence). The CDR3 here is CASSGGGELFF. The CDR3 region has the DNA TGTGCCAGCAGTGGGGGCGGGGAGCTGTTTTTT.

The rearrangement links TRBV9 to TRBJ2-3; TRBD2 matches 8 bases. The CDR3 runs 18 residues. Germline assignment: CDR1 SGDLS and CDR2 YYNGEE. V was clipped by 0 bases and J by 2 bases; unmatched bases: 11. The CDR3 nucleotides are TGTGCCAGCAGCGTAGATCGGGGCGGGCGGGAGGCCACAGATACGCAGTATTTT. The encoded protein is CASSVDRGGREATDTQYF.

This clonotype was seen only a few times. The rearrangement uses TRBV6-2 or TRBV6-3 and TRBJ2-7; 10 bases are shared with TRBD2. Trimming took 8 bases from V and 1 from J; bases not matched to a gene: 2. Germline CDR1 and CDR2: MNHEY and SVGEGT. This CDR3 contains 13 residues. The CDR3 region has the DNA TGTGCCAGCCAACTAGCGGGATCCTACGAGCAGTACTTC. Its translation: CASQLAGSYEQYF.

The chain has TRBV9 and TRBJ2-1, with 7 bases that match TRBD2. The CDR3 extends over 15 amino acids. The V segment lost 0 bases and the J segment 8 bases; nucleotides outside the gene matches: 8. Germline V gene sequence: CDR1 SGDLS, CDR2 YYNGEE. The CDR3: CASSVAVGGWHEQFF. DNA of the CDR3: TGTGCCAGCAGCGTAGCTGTGGGAGGGTGGCATGAGCAGTTCTTC.

V and J are TRBV9 and TRBJ2-5; TRBD2 matches at 10 bases. This CDR3 contains 16 residues. V was pared by 3 bases and J by 5 bases, with 10 bases of the junction left unmatched. Germline V gene sequence: CDR1 SGDLS, CDR2 YYNGEE. CDR3 region: CASSATSGEGGETQYF. The CDR3, as DNA: TGTGCCAGCAGCGCCACTAGCGGGGAGGGAGGGGAGACCCAGTACTTC.

This clonotype was seen a single time. The chain combines TRBV24-1 with TRBJ2-2; 8 bases are shared with TRBD2. CDR1 is KGHDR and CDR2 is SFDVKD in the germline V gene. The V segment lost 5 bases and the J segment 7 bases; nucleotides outside the gene matches: 8. CDR3 length: 15 residues. Here the CDR3 reads CATSGGSGTVGELFF. The DNA for the CDR3 is TGTGCCACCAGTGGTGGTAGCGGGACTGTCGGGGAGCTGTTTTTT.

The chain employs TRBV12-3 or TRBV12-4 and TRBJ2-2; a possible D gene is TRBD2 (6 bases). V was cut by 2 bases and J by 1 base, with 14 bases left in between. CDR3 length: 17 residues. CDR3 loop: CASSLIGRSQNTGELFF. The CDR3 coding sequence is TGTGCCAGCAGTTTAATCGGGAGAAGCCAGAACACCGGGGAGCTGTTTTTT.

The chain couples TRBV5-4 to TRBJ1-2; no firm D call. The CDR3 sequence is 12 residues long. Germline V CDR1 and CDR2: SGHNT, YYREEE (reference sequence). V dropped 0 bases and J dropped 3 bases, with 3 bases sitting between them. The CDR3 sequence is CASSLDDYGYTF. The CDR3 DNA follows: TGTGCCAGCAGCTTGGACGACTATGGCTACACCTTC.

The chain is built from TRBV6-5 and TRBJ2-2; D might be TRBD1 (6 bases). Germline V gives CDR1 MNHEY, CDR2 SVGAGI. The CDR3 runs 14 residues. The V gene lost 4 bases and the J gene lost 3 bases, with 9 bases spanning the gap. For the CDR3, the DNA is TGTGCCAGCAGTTTTTCAGGGGACACCGGGGAGCTGTTTTTT. Translating it yields CASSFSGDTGELFF.

CDR3 DNA sequence: TGTGCCAGCAGCCAAGAATCAACTTGGACAGGATTGAGGTACGAGCAGTACTTC. Its translation is CASSQESTWTGLRYEQYF. This chain links TRBV3-1 with TRBJ2-7; 7 nucleotides align to TRBD1. Germline loops: CDR1 LGHDT, CDR2 YNNKEL (reference sequence). This CDR3 region has 18 residues. V gave up 0 bases and J gave up 4 bases; unmatched junction bases: 15.